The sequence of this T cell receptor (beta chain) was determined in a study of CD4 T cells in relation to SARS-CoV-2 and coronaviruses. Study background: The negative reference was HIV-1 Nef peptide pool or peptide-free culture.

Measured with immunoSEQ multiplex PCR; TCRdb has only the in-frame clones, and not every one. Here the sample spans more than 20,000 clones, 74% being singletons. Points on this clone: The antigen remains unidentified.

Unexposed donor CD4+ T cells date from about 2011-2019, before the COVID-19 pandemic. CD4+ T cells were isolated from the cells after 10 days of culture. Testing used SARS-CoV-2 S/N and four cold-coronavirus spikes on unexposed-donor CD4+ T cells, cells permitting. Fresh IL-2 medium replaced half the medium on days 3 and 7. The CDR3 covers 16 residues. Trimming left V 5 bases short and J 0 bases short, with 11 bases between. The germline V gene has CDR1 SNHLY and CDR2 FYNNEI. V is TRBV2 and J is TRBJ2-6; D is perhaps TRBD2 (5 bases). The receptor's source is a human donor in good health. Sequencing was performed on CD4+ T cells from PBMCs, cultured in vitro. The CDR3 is CASSLRRDSGANVLTF. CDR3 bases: TGTGCCAGCAGTTTGCGACGGGACTCTGGGGCCAACGTCCTGACTTTC.